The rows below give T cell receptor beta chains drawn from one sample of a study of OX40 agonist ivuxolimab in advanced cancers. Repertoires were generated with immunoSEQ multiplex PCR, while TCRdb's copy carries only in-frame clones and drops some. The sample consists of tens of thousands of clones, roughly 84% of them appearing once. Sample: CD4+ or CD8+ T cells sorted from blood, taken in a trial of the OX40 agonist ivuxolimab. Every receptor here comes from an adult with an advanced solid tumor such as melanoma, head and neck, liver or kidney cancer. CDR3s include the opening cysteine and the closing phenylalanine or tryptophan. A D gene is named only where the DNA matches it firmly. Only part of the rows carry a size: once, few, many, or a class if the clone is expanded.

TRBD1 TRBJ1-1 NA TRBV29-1 TGCAGCGCCTCAGGGACAGAGAACACTGAAGCTTTCTTT CSASGTENTEAFF
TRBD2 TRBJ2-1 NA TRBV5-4 TGTGCCAGCAGCTTGGCCGGGACTAACAATGAGCAGTTCTTC CASSLAGTNNEQFF
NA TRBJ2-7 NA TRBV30 TGTGCCTGGAGTGCACAAAGGCTCCTACGGCACTACGAGCAGTACTTC CAWSAQRLLRHYEQYF
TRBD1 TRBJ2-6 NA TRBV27 TGTGCCAGCAGTGCCGGACAGGAAACCTCTGGGGCCAACGTCCTGACTTTC CASSAGQETSGANVLTF
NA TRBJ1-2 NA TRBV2 TGTGCCAGCAGTGAGCCGGGGGCCAACTATGGCTACACCTTC CASSEPGANYGYTF
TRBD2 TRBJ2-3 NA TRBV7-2 TGTGCCAGCAGCCCTAGCGGTTGGGGAGGGACAGATACGCAGTATTTT CASSPSGWGGTDTQYF
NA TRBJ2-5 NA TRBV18 TGTGCCAGCTCACGGGGACTGGATGGAGAGACCCAGTACTTC CASSRGLDGETQYF
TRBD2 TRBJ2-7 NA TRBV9 TGTGCCAGCAGCGGCTGGACTAGCGGGAGATACGAGCAGTACTTC CASSGWTSGRYEQYF
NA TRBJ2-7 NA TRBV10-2 TGCGCCAGCAGTGGGGTAGGACTAAAGAACTACGAGCAGTACTTC CASSGVGLKNYEQYF
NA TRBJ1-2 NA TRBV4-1 TGCGCCAGCAGCCAACCTGCGGACACTCTTAACTATGGCTACACCTTC CASSQPADTLNYGYTF
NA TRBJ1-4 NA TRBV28 TGTGCCAGCAGGACAGTTACAACTAATGAAAAACTGTTTTTT CASRTVTTNEKLFF
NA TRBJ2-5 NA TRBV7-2 TGTGCCGGAGACCTAGTAGATCGGGATGGGGAGACCCAGTACTTC CAGDLVDRDGETQYF
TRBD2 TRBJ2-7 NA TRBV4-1 TGCGCCAGCAGCCAAGAGGGAACGGGCGGGAGTCTGTACTTC CASSQEGTGGSLYF
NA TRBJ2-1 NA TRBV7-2 TGTGCCAGCAGCTTAGCGGGCGGGACTTACAATGAGCAGTTCTTC CASSLAGGTYNEQFF
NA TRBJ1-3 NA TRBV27 TGTGCCAGCAGTTCGCGGCAGTCCTCTGGAAACACCATATATTTT CASSSRQSSGNTIYF
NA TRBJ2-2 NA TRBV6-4 TGTGCCAGCAGTGAGCAGACGAACACCGGGGAGCTGTTTTTT CASSEQTNTGELFF
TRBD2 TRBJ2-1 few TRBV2 TGTGCCAGCAGTATAAGGACTAGCGGATACAATGAGCAGTTCTTC CASSIRTSGYNEQFF
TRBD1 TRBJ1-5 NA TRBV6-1 TGTGCCAGCAGTGAAGCAATATTAAGACCGGGACAGGGGGCAGACCAGCATTTT CASSEAILRPGQGADQHF
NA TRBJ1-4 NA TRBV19 TGTGCCAGTAGTATAGGCCTTTTCAGGGCGGCTAATGAAAAACTGTTTTTT CASSIGLFRAANEKLFF
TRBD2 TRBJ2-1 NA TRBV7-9 TGTGCCAGCAGACTAGCGGGAGGGCCCTCCAATGAGCAGTTCTTC CASRLAGGPSNEQFF
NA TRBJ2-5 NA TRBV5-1 TGCGCCAGCTCCAACGGGGGCGATCGGCAAGAGACCCAGTACTTC CASSNGGDRQETQYF
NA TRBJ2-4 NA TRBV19 TGTGCCAGTAGTATAATGGGGCGGGACTCAGAACTAGCCAAAAACATTCAGTACTTC CASSIMGRDSELAKNIQYF
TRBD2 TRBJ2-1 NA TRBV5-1 TGCGCCAGCAGCTTACTGCGGGAGGGCCGATCGGGGGAGCAGTTCTTC CASSLLREGRSGEQFF
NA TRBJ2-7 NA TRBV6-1 TGTGCCAGCAGTGCCTCATTTCAGTCCGAGCAGTACTTC CASSASFQSEQYF
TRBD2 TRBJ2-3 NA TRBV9 TGTGCCAGCAGCGTAGACCCGAGGCCCCTAGCGGGAGGATCGACAGATACGCAGTATTTT CASSVDPRPLAGGSTDTQYF
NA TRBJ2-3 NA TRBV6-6 TGTGCCAGCAGTTCGCAGTCGGATACGCAGTATTTT CASSSQSDTQYF
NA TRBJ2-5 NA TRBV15 TGTGCCACCAGCAGAGATGGGCGGATGCAAGAGACCCAGTACTTC CATSRDGRMQETQYF
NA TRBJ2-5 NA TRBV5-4 TGTGCCAGCAGCTTGGCCGGTTTGGAGACCCAGTACTTC CASSLAGLETQYF
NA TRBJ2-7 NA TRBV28 NA CASSWAEGSWF
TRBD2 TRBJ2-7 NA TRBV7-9 TGTGCCAGCACTGTACTAGCGGGAGAGTCCTACGAGCAGTACTTC CASTVLAGESYEQYF
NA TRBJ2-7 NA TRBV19 TGTGCCAGTTCCTCCCGTTCGGGGCAATACTACGAGCAGTACTTC CASSSRSGQYYEQYF
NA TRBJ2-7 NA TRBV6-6 TGTGCCAGCAGTAAAGGCTACGAGCAGTACTTC CASSKGYEQYF
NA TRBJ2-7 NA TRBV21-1 TGTGCCAGCAATCTCCAGGACATCTACGAGCAGTACTTC CASNLQDIYEQYF
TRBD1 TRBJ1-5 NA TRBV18 TGTGCCAGCTCACCTACGGGACAGGGCAATCAGCCCCAGCATTTT CASSPTGQGNQPQHF
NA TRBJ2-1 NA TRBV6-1 TGTGCCAGCACAGGGGAAGTATACAATGAGCAGTTCTTC CASTGEVYNEQFF
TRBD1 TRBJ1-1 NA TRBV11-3 TGTGCCAGCAGCTTAGCCGGGACAGCCCTCACTGAAGCTTTCTTT CASSLAGTALTEAFF
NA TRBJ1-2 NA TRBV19 TGTGCCAGTAGTATAGCTGGACAGAAATATGGCTACACCTTC CASSIAGQKYGYTF
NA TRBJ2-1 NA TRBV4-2 TGTGCCAGCAGCCAAGCGGGAGTGAGCTCCTACAATGAGCAGTTCTTC CASSQAGVSSYNEQFF
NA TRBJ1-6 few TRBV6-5 TGTGCCAGCAGTTACGACAGCAGGAAAGATTCACCCCTCCACTTT CASSYDSRKDSPLHF
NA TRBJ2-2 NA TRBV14 TGTGCCAGCAGCCCACAGCCGTCCGGGGAGCTGTTTTTT CASSPQPSGELFF
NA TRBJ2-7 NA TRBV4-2 TGTGCCAGCAGCCAAGATTTGAGCGCCCAGAGCTCCTACGAGCAGTACTTC CASSQDLSAQSSYEQYF
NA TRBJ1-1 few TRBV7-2 TGTGCCAGCAGCTTATCGGCCCACCCCCCTGAAGCTTTCTTT CASSLSAHPPEAFF
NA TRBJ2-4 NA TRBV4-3 TGCGCCAGCAGCCAAGAGGGAGGAACACTAGCCAAAAACATTCAGTACTTC CASSQEGGTLAKNIQYF